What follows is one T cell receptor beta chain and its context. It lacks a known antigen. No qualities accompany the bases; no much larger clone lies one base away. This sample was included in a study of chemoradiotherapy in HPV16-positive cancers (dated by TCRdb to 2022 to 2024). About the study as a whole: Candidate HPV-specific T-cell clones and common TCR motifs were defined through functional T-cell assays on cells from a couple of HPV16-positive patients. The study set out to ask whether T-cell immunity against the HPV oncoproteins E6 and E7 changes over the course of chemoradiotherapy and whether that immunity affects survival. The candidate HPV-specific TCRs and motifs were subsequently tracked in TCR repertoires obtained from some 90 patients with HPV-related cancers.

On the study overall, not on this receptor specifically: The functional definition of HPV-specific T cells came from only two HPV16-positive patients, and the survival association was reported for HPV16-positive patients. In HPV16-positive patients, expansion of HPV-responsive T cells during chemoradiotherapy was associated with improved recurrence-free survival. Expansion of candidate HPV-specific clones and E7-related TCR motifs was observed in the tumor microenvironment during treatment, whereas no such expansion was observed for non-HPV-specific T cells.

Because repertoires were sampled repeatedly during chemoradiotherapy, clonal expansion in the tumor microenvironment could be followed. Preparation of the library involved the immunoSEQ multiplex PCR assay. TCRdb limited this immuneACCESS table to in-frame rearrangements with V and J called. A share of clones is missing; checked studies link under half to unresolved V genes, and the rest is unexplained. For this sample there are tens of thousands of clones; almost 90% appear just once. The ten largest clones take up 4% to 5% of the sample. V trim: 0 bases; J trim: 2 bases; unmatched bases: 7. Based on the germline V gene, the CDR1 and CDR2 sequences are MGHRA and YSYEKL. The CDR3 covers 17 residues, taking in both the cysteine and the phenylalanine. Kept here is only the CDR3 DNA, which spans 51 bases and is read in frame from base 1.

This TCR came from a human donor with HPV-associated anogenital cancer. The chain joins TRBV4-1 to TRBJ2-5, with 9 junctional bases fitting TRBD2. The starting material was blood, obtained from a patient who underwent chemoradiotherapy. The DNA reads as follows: TGCGCCAGCAGCCAAGAAATAGCGGGGGAACTTCAAGAGACCCAGTACTTC. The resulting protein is CASSQEIAGELQETQYF.